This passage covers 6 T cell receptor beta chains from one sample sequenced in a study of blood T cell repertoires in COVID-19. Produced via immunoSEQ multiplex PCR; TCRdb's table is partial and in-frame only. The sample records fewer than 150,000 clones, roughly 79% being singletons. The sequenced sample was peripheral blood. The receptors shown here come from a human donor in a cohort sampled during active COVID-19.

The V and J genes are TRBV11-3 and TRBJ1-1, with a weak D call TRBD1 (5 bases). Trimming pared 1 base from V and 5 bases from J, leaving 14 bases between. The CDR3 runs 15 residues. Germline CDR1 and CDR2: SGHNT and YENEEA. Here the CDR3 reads CASSLGGDGGTEAFF. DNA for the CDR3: TGTGCCAGCAGCTTAGGAGGCGACGGGGGGACTGAAGCTTTCTTT.

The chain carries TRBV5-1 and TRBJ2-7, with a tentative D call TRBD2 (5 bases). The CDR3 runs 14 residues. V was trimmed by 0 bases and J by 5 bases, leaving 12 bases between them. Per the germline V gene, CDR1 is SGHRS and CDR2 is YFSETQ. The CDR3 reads CASSLDGNGDEQYF. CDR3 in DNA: TGCGCCAGCAGCTTGGACGGGAATGGGGACGAGCAGTACTTC.

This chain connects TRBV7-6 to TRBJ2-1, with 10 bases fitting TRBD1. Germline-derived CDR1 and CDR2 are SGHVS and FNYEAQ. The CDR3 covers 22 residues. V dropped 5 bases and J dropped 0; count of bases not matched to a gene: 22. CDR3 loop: CASSPRGTPGQGRWVSYNEQFF. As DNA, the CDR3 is TGTGCCAGCAGCCCCCGGGGAACCCCGGGACAGGGGCGTTGGGTCTCCTACAATGAGCAGTTCTTC.

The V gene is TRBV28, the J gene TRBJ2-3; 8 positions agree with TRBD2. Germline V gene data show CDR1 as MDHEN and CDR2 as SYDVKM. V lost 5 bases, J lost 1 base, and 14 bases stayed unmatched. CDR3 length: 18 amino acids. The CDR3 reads CASSTLAGPGWGTDTQYF. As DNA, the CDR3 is TGTGCCAGCAGTACCCTAGCGGGCCCAGGGTGGGGCACAGATACGCAGTATTTT.

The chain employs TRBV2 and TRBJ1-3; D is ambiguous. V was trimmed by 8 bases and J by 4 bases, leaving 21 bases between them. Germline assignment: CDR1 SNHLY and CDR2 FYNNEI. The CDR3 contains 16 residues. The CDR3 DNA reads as TGTGCCAGCTGCCGGGAGAGGGCTGAGAGAGGAAACACCATATATTTT. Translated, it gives CASCRERAERGNTIYF.

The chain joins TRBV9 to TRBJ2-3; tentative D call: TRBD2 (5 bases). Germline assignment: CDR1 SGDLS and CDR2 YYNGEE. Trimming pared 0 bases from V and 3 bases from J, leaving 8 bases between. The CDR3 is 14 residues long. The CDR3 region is CASSVEPGTDTQYF. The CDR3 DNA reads TGTGCCAGCAGCGTAGAGCCGGGGACAGATACGCAGTATTTT.